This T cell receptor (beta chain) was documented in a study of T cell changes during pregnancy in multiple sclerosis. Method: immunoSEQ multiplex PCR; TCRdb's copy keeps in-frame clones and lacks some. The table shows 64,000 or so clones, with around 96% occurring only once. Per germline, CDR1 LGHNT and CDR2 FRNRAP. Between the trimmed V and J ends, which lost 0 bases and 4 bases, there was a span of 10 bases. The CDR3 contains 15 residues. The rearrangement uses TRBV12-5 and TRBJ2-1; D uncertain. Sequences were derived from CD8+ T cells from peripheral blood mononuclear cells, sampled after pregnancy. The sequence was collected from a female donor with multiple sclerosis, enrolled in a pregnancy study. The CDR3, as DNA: TGTGCTAGTGGTTTGGTCCAACACGGGTACAATGAGCAGTTCTTC. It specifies CASGLVQHGYNEQFF.